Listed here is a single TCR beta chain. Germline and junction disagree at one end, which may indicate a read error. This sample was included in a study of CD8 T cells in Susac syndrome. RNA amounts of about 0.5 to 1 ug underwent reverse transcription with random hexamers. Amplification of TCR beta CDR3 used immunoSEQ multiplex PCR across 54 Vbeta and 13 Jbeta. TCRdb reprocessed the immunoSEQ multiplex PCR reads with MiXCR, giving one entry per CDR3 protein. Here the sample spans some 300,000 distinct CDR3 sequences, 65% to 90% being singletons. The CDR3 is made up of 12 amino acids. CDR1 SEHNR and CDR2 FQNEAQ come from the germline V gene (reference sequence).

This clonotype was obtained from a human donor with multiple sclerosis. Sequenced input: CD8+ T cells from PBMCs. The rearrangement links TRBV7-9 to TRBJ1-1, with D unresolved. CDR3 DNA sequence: TGTGCCAGCAGCTCTTCGACGGTTGAAGTTTTCTTT. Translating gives CASSSSTVEVFF. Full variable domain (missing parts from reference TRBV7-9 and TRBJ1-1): DTGVSQNPRHKITKRGQNVTFRCDPISEHNRLYWYRQTLGQGPEFLTYFQNEAQLEKSRLLSDRFSAERPKGSFSTLEIQRTEQGDSAMYLCASSSSTVEVFFGQGTRLTVV.